These T cell receptor beta chains were read from a single sample in a study of blood T cell repertoires in COVID-19. TCRdb keeps only in-frame clones here, not all; method: immunoSEQ multiplex PCR. The profile shows under 250,000 clones, 70% to 90% of them singletons. Sequencing was carried out using peripheral blood. The origin of the receptors is a woman aged 70-85 years with active or convalescent COVID-19. CDR3s include the opening cysteine and the closing phenylalanine or tryptophan. D genes are given only for firm matches. Size values are once, few and many counts, or a class for expanded clones, and some rows have none.

V,J,size,D,CDR3,DNA
TRBV10-3,TRBJ1-1,NA,NA,CAISGQSNTEAFF,TGTGCCATCAGTGGACAGTCGAACACTGAAGCTTTCTTT
TRBV11-2,TRBJ2-5,NA,NA,CASSLQGFLQETQYF,TGTGCCAGCAGCTTACAGGGCTTTTTACAAGAGACCCAGTACTTC
TRBV10-3,TRBJ1-2,NA,NA,CAISAETGRYGYTF,TGTGCCATCAGTGCCGAGACAGGCCGCTATGGCTACACCTTC
TRBV3-1/TRBV3-2,TRBJ2-7,NA,TRBD2,CASSQEWSSGDSYEQYF,TGTGCCAGCAGCCAAGAATGGAGTAGCGGGGACTCCTACGAGCAGTACTTC
TRBV5-1,TRBJ1-2,NA,NA,CASSLEEGTDGYTF,TGCGCCAGCAGCTTGGAAGAGGGAACTGATGGCTACACCTTC
TRBV4-1,TRBJ1-4,once,NA,CASEGVGEKLFF,TGCGCCAGCGAGGGGGTCGGGGAAAAACTGTTTTTT
TRBV5-6,TRBJ1-2,NA,TRBD1,CASSPAGQGHYGYTF,TGTGCCAGCAGCCCGGCTGGACAGGGGCACTATGGCTACACCTTC
TRBV5-1,TRBJ1-4,few,TRBD1,CASSLGGQGAYEKLFF,TGCGCCAGCAGCCTTGGCGGACAGGGGGCGTACGAAAAACTGTTTTTT
TRBV12-3/TRBV12-4,TRBJ2-5,NA,NA,CASSYIETQYF,TGTGCCAGCAGTTATATAGAGACCCAGTACTTC
TRBV4-2,TRBJ2-1,NA,NA,CASRSTYNEQFF,TGTGCCAGCAGATCAACCTACAATGAGCAGTTCTTC
TRBV5-6,TRBJ1-1,NA,NA,CASSLGIPGRTEAFF,TGTGCCAGCAGCTTGGGCATCCCCGGGAGAACTGAAGCTTTCTTT
TRBV4-3,TRBJ1-1,few,NA,CASRRTANTEAFF,TGCGCCAGCAGACGAACAGCAAACACTGAAGCTTTCTTT
TRBV6-2/TRBV6-3,TRBJ1-2,NA,NA,CASSFRGYYGYTF,TGTGCCAGCAGTTTCCGGGGGTACTATGGCTACACCTTC
TRBV9,TRBJ2-2,NA,NA,CASLASNTGELFF,TGTGCCAGCCTGGCATCGAACACCGGGGAGCTGTTTTTT
TRBV10-2,TRBJ2-1,NA,TRBD1,CASSPGVGTVNEQFF,TGCGCCAGCAGTCCAGGGGTCGGGACAGTGAATGAGCAGTTCTTC
TRBV19,TRBJ1-6,once,NA,CASSTGERTPLHF,TGTGCCAGTAGTACAGGGGAGAGGACACCCCTCCACTTT
TRBV7-2,TRBJ2-1,NA,TRBD2,CASSLSLAGGNNEQFF,TGTGCCAGCAGCTTATCACTAGCGGGGGGCAACAATGAGCAGTTCTTC
TRBV6-5,TRBJ1-6,NA,NA,CASRKQEGWSPLHF,TGTGCCAGCCGAAAGCAGGAGGGTTGGTCACCCCTCCACTTT
TRBV6-2/TRBV6-3,TRBJ1-5,NA,NA,CASSLTAGNQPQHF,TGTGCCAGCAGTCTAACAGCGGGCAATCAGCCCCAGCATTTT
TRBV4-3,TRBJ1-6,NA,NA,CASSQDRASGNSPLHF,TGCGCCAGCAGCCAAGATCGGGCCTCGGGGAATTCACCCCTCCACTTT
TRBV28,TRBJ1-5,NA,NA,CASSGRQIYSNQPQHF,TGTGCCAGCAGCGGACGACAGATATATAGCAATCAGCCCCAGCATTTT
TRBV6-5,TRBJ1-6,NA,NA,CASSSPGSPLHF,TGTGCCAGCAGTTCGCCCGGTTCGCCCCTCCACTTT
TRBV7-9,TRBJ2-3,NA,NA,CASRSRGKDTQYF,TGTGCCAGCAGGAGCAGGGGTAAAGATACGCAGTATTTT
TRBV12-3/TRBV12-4,TRBJ1-1,NA,NA,CASGKGVYTEAFF,TGTGCCAGCGGGAAGGGAGTGTACACTGAAGCTTTCTTT
TRBV5-6,TRBJ1-6,NA,TRBD1,CASSLGTGGSYNSPLHF,TGTGCCAGCAGCCTTGGGACAGGGGGCTCCTATAATTCACCCCTCCACTTT
TRBV5-4,TRBJ2-3,NA,TRBD2,CASSTPLAGGIDTQYF,TGTGCCAGCAGCACGCCGCTAGCGGGGGGAATAGATACGCAGTATTTT
TRBV6-5,TRBJ1-1,NA,TRBD1,CVSFFRGMNTEAFF,TGTGTCTCTTTCTTCAGGGGGATGAACACTGAAGCTTTCTTT
TRBV6-2/TRBV6-3,TRBJ1-6,NA,NA,CASSYSGGNSPLHF,TGTGCCAGCAGTTACTCGGGGGGTAATTCACCCCTCCACTTT
TRBV3-1/TRBV3-2,TRBJ2-1,NA,NA,CASSHRVSYNEQFF,TGTGCCAGCAGCCACCGGGTATCCTACAATGAGCAGTTCTTC
TRBV15,TRBJ1-1,NA,TRBD1,CATSPGQGLSFF,TGTGCCACCAGCCCGGGACAGGGGTTGTCTTTCTTT
TRBV6-5,TRBJ2-1,once,TRBD1,CASSRGQGGEQFF,TGTGCCAGCAGTAGGGGACAGGGAGGCGAGCAGTTCTTC
TRBV10-1,TRBJ2-7,NA,NA,CASSSGTLYEQYF,TGCGCCAGCAGCTCCGGGACATTGTACGAGCAGTACTTC
TRBV7-9,TRBJ1-1,NA,NA,CASSQGPNTEAFF,TGTGCCAGCAGCCAGGGTCCGAACACTGAAGCTTTCTTT
TRBV25-1,TRBJ2-1,NA,TRBD2,CASSEYGGEFF,TGTGCCAGCAGTGAATATGGGGGGGAGTTCTTC
TRBV15,TRBJ1-2,NA,TRBD1,CATSRPGQANSHYGYTF,TGTGCCACCAGCAGACCGGGACAGGCCAACTCTCACTATGGCTACACCTTC
TRBV4-3,TRBJ1-1,NA,TRBD1,CASSLGGGGAEAFF,TGCGCCAGCAGCCTAGGAGGGGGCGGAGCTGAAGCTTTCTTT
TRBV12-3/TRBV12-4,TRBJ2-5,NA,NA,CASSSTRETQYF,TGTGCCAGCAGTTCAACTAGGGAGACCCAGTACTTC
TRBV9,TRBJ2-5,NA,NA,CASSDPDALGMETQYF,TGTGCCAGCAGCGACCCAGACGCCCTCGGGATGGAGACCCAGTACTTC
TRBV4-3,TRBJ1-2,NA,TRBD1,CASSKYPLDRGRENLYGYTF,TGCGCCAGCAGCAAGTACCCCCTCGACAGGGGGAGAGAAAACCTCTATGGCTACACCTTC
TRBV7-3,TRBJ2-5,NA,TRBD2,CASSPMGGQETQYF,TGTGCCAGCAGCCCGATGGGGGGGCAAGAGACCCAGTACTTC
TRBV4-3,TRBJ1-5,NA,NA,CASSQDGGTFQPQHF,TGCGCCAGCAGCCAAGATGGGGGGACCTTTCAGCCCCAGCATTTT